The T cell receptor beta chain described here comes from a study of blood T cell repertoires in COVID-19. Authors' data handling: Cell counts per sample came from amplifying reference gene primers. Libraries were prepared by immunoSEQ multiplex PCR; TCRdb keeps only in-frame clonotypes and omits some of them. V and J calls and clone size come straight from that table; D and trimming were deduced from the DNA. The data show about 28,000 clones, approximately 81% seen once. This receptor was taken from a woman in her fifties or sixties with acute or convalescent COVID-19. The sequenced sample consisted of peripheral blood.

The CDR3 nucleotides read TGCGCCAGCAGTGAGGCGGGAAACACCATATATTTT. Translated, it gives CASSEAGNTIYF. This chain connects TRBV10-2 to TRBJ1-3; D remains ambiguous. CDR1 is WSHSY, CDR2 SAAADI, per germline. The length of the CDR3 is 12 residues. V was trimmed by 2 bases and J by 4 bases, leaving 3 bases between them.